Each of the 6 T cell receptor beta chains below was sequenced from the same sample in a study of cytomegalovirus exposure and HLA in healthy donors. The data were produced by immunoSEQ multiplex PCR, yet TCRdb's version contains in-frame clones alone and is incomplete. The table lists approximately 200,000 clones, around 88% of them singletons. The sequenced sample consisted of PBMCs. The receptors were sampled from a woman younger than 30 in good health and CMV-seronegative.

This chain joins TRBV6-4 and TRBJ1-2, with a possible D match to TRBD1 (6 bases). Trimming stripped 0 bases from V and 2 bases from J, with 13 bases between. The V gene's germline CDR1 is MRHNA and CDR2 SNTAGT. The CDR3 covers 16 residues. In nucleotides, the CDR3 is TGTGCCAGCAGTGACTCCTCCAAGGGGGGGAACTATGGCTACACCTTC. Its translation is CASSDSSKGGNYGYTF.

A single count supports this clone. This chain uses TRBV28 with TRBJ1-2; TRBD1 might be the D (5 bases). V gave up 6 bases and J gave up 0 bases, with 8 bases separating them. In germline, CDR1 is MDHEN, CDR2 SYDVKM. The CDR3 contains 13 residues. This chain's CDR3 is CASRVTANYGYTF. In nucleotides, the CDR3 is TGTGCCAGCAGGGTGACAGCTAACTATGGCTACACCTTC.

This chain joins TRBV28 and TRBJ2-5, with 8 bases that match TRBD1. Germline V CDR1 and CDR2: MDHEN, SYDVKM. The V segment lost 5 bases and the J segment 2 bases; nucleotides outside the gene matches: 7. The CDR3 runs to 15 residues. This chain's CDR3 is CASSTWDRSQETQYF. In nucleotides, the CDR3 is TGTGCCAGCAGTACGTGGGACAGGTCGCAAGAGACCCAGTACTTC.

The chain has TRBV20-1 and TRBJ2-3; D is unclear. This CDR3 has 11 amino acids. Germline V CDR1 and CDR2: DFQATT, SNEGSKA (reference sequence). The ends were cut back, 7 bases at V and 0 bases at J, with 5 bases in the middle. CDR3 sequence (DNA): TGCAGTGGTACTAGCACAGATACGCAGTATTTT. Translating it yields CSGTSTDTQYF.

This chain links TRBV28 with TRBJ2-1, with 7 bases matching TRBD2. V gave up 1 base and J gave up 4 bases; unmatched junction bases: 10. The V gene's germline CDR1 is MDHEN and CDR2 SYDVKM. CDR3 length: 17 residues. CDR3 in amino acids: CASSLFFLADSYNEQFF. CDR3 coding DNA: TGTGCCAGCAGTTTATTTTTCCTAGCGGACTCGTACAATGAGCAGTTCTTC.

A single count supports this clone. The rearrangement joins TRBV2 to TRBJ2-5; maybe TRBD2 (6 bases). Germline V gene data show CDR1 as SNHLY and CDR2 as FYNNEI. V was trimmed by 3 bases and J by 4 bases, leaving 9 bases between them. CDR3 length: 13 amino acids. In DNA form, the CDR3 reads TGTGCCAGCAGTGAGGGAGGATTAGAGACCCAGTACTTC. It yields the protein CASSEGGLETQYF.